Below, 20 T cell receptor beta chains from the same sample are listed, as sequenced in a study of T cells in localized non-small cell lung cancer. Profiling relied on immunoSEQ multiplex PCR, and the TCRdb table lists in-frame clones only, not all of them. This sample yields 550 to 650 clones, of which about 26% are seen a single time; around 15% belongs to the top ten. The sequencing here drew on lung tumor tissue, taken before any cancer treatment. The receptors originated from a woman aged 40-69 years with stage II squamous cell lung carcinoma.

The chain has TRBV29-1 and TRBJ1-2; weak D call: TRBD1 (5 bases). The CDR3 runs to 14 residues. The V end was cut by 7 bases, the J end by 2 bases, with 17 bases between. Germline assignment: CDR1 SQVTM and CDR2 ANQGSEA. The DNA of the CDR3 is TGCAGCGCCGATACAGGAGTAGGCAACTATGGCTACACCTTC. This gives the protein CSADTGVGNYGYTF. The entire variable domain, with the rest obtained from reference TRBV29-1 and TRBJ1-2, is as follows: SAVISQKPSRDICQRGTSLTIQCQVDSQVTMMFWYRQQPGQSLTLIATANQGSEATYESGFVIDKFPISRPNLTFSTLTVSNMSPEDSSIYLCSADTGVGNYGYTFGSGTRLTVV.

The chain combines TRBV18 with TRBJ1-4; 9 bases are shared with TRBD1. Germline CDR1 and CDR2: KGHSH and LQKENI. J lost 5 bases, V lost 3 bases, and 1 base had no gene match. The CDR3 has 14 residues. The CDR3 sequence: CASSPGQGNEKLFF. The CDR3 DNA sequence: TGTGCCAGCTCACCGGGACAGGGAAATGAAAAACTGTTTTTT.

The chain links TRBV10-2 to TRBJ1-1; no reliable D call. Trimming left V 0 bases short and J 0 bases short, with 8 bases between. This CDR3 is built from 15 residues. Germline-derived CDR1 and CDR2 are WSHSY and SAAADI. CDR3 region: CASSESGGMNTEAFF. CDR3 nucleotides: TGCGCCAGCAGTGAGTCCGGTGGCATGAACACTGAAGCTTTCTTT.

This chain links TRBV6-8 with TRBJ1-6; D uncertain. The CDR3 has 17 amino acids. Per the germline V gene, CDR1 is MNHGY and CDR2 is SAAAGT. V was cut by 3 bases and J by 3 bases, with 15 bases left in between. The CDR3 DNA reads TGTGCCAGCAGTTATCCCAATAGCGGTTTCTATAATTCACCCCTCCACTTT. This gives the protein CASSYPNSGFYNSPLHF.

This clone showed up just a few times. The chain uses TRBV11-3 and TRBJ1-2; D not certain. Trimming cost V 2 bases and J 5 bases, with 15 bases left between them. Germline values: CDR1 SGHNT, CDR2 YENEEA. The CDR3 runs to 15 residues. CDR3 DNA: TGTGCCAGCAGCTTACTTCAGGACGGGGATTATGGCTACACCTTC. Its translation: CASSLLQDGDYGYTF.

The rearrangement uses TRBV7-6 and TRBJ2-7; D may be TRBD1 (5 bases). The CDR3 runs 15 residues. Trimming removed 3 bases at V and 1 base at J, with 13 bases between. Germline CDR1 and CDR2: SGHVS and FNYEAQ. CDR3 nucleotides: TGTGCCAGCAGCTTGCGCGAGCAGGGTTCCTACGAGCAGTACTTC. The encoded protein is CASSLREQGSYEQYF.

The chain is built from TRBV5-1 and TRBJ1-1; TRBD1 matches 7 bases. V lost 4 bases, J lost 0 bases, and 6 bases stayed unmatched. This CDR3 comprises 15 residues. Germline values: CDR1 SGHRS, CDR2 YFSETQ. Here the CDR3 reads CASSLGGRMNTEAFF. CDR3 nucleotides: TGCGCCAGCAGCCTAGGGGGCAGGATGAACACTGAAGCTTTCTTT.

This chain joins TRBV5-1 and TRBJ1-1, with D perhaps TRBD1 (5 bases). Trimming pared 4 bases from V and 1 base from J, leaving 14 bases between. CDR3 length equals 15 residues. Germline V gene data show CDR1 as SGHRS and CDR2 as YFSETQ. CDR3 sequence (DNA): TGCGCCAGCAGCCCGGGACCCACAGCGAACACTGAAGCTTTCTTT. Its translation: CASSPGPTANTEAFF.

The chain joins TRBV6-1 to TRBJ1-5, with D uncertain. This CDR3 region has 15 residues. The germline V gene has CDR1 MNHNS and CDR2 SASEGT. Trimming took 1 base from V and 4 from J, leaving 11 bases between them. CDR3 bases: TGTGCCAGCAGTGAAGGGACGCCAGTAAATCAGCCCCAGCATTTT. It is translated as CASSEGTPVNQPQHF.

This clone was recorded a few times. This sequence joins TRBV11-3 and TRBJ1-2, with D unresolved. Deletions cut 5 bases from V and 2 bases from J, with 12 bases between. CDR1 is SGHNT and CDR2 is YENEEA in the germline V gene. The CDR3 length is 14 residues. CDR3 in amino acids: CASSPMSANYGYTF. In nucleotides, the CDR3 is TGTGCCAGCAGCCCCATGTCAGCCAACTATGGCTACACCTTC.

This clone counts as medium-sized. The chain employs TRBV11-3 and TRBJ1-2; 9 nucleotides align to TRBD1. The CDR3 is made up of 15 amino acids. The germline gives CDR1 SGHNT, CDR2 YENEEA. V shed 5 bases, J shed 6 bases, and the junction held 10 bases outside the gene matches. CDR3 sequence reads: CASSQHRDREDGYTF. DNA for the CDR3: TGTGCCAGCAGCCAGCACCGGGACAGGGAGGATGGCTACACCTTC.

This chain connects TRBV1 to TRBJ1-2. TRBV1 is an annotated pseudogene. The CDR3 spans 13 residues. The CDR3 spells CASSQESYRGYTF. The CDR3 DNA is TGCGCCAGCAGCCAAGAAAGTTATCGTGGCTACACCTTC.

The chain recombines TRBV4-1 with TRBJ1-2; D remains ambiguous. V was pared by 8 bases and J by 1 base, with 11 bases between. There are 13 residues in the CDR3. Germline V gene lookup returns CDR1 MGHRA and CDR2 YSYEKL. CDR3 protein: CASQDQYNYGYTF. CDR3 in DNA: TGCGCCAGCCAGGACCAGTATAACTATGGCTACACCTTC.

The rearrangement joins TRBV5-1 to TRBJ2-3, with TRBD1 matching over 8 bases. With V trimmed by 2 bases and J by 5 bases, 7 bases remained unmatched. This CDR3 has 15 amino acids. CDR1 and CDR2 from the germline V gene are SGHRS and YFSETQ. CDR3 region: CASSLARGRGDTQYF. The CDR3 region has the DNA TGCGCCAGCAGCTTAGCCAGGGGGCGTGGAGATACGCAGTATTTT.

Relative to its sample, this clone is large. The chain is built from TRBV11-3 and TRBJ2-1; TRBD1 matches at 10 bases. Germline lookup yields CDR1 SGHNT and CDR2 YENEEA. The CDR3 extends over 15 amino acids. The junction had 8 bases not matched to a gene; V was cut back by 5 bases and J by 7 bases. This chain's CDR3 is CASSVTWDRGNEQFF. The CDR3 bases are TGTGCCAGCAGCGTCACATGGGACAGGGGAAATGAGCAGTTCTTC.

The rearrangement joins TRBV29-1 to TRBJ1-2; D gene uncertain. CDR3 length: 13 amino acids. V was shortened by 8 bases and J by 3 bases, with 16 bases between the two germline ends. Germline assignment: CDR1 SQVTM and CDR2 ANQGSEA. CDR3 bases: TGCAGCCCCCGCGGTCAGGAGGACTATGGCTACACCTTC. This translates into CSPRGQEDYGYTF.

This clone has only a few counts. J is TRBJ2-3 and V is TRBV10-3; D perhaps matches TRBD1 (6 bases). The CDR3 totals 15 residues. From germline, CDR1 is ENHRY and CDR2 SYGVKD. With 0 bases removed from V and 2 bases from J, the gap between germline ends came to 9 bases. CDR3 sequence (DNA): TGTGCCATCAGTGAGTCGGTGGGACACACAGATACGCAGTATTTT. As protein: CAISESVGHTDTQYF.

This clone was found a few times. The chain combines TRBV30 with TRBJ1-4; a weak D match, TRBD1 (5 bases). The CDR3 totals 18 residues. The germline gives CDR1 GTSNPN, CDR2 SVGIG (reference sequence). V dropped 2 bases and J dropped 2 bases, with 21 bases sitting between them. The CDR3 loop reads CAWSTVRDGLRTNEKLFF. CDR3 DNA: TGTGCCTGGAGTACAGTCCGGGACGGTCTCCGGACTAATGAAAAACTGTTTTTT.

The chain employs TRBV14 and TRBJ1-2, with no clear D. CDR1 is SGHDN and CDR2 is FVKESK in the germline V gene. The length of the CDR3 is 14 residues. The V end was cut by 1 base, the J end by 2 bases, with 8 bases between. CDR3 nucleotide sequence: TGTGCCAGCAGCCAAGGGCCCGCGAACTATGGCTACACCTTC. It yields the protein CASSQGPANYGYTF.

This clone was seen more than once but under ten times. This chain uses TRBV28 with TRBJ1-3; a weak D match, TRBD1 (5 bases). Germline assignment: CDR1 MDHEN and CDR2 SYDVKM. The CDR3 sequence is 14 residues long. V lost 5 bases to trimming and J lost 4 bases, with 12 bases between them. This CDR3 is CASSPAGPGNTIYF. The CDR3 bases are TGTGCCAGCAGTCCCGCGGGGCCAGGAAACACCATATATTTT.